This T cell receptor beta chain was documented in a study of vaccination and CD4 T cells after COVID-19. The CDR3 has 15 residues. V shed 5 bases and J 6 bases; nucleotides not matched to a gene: 10. Germline V gene data show CDR1 as MNHNS and CDR2 as SASEGT. The Oncomine TCR Beta short-read assay sequenced DNA from cultured CD4+ T cells. TCRdb reanalysed the PCR reads using MiXCR and keeps one entry per CDR3 protein. The repertoire consists of 7,000 or so distinct CDR3 sequences, with 35% occurring once and the leading ten covering more than 25%. A remark on this clonotype: Its antigen is currently unknown.

Treatment here: roughly ten-day PBMC culture with coronavirus spike peptide pools or control peptides (ViraFEST assay). An unexposed donor provided the CD4+ T cells, which were collected before the COVID-19 pandemic (2011-2018). ViraFEST relied on peptide pools to expand antigen-specific T cells; the TCRs were sequenced afterward. The sequenced sample consisted of CD4+ T cells from blood, cultured in vitro. V is TRBV6-1 and J is TRBJ1-2, with 9 bases identical to TRBD1. The sequence came from a human donor in good health. Here the CDR3 DNA reads TGTGCCAGCAGTCAAGGGGGACAGGGTTACGATGGCTACACCTTC. It encodes CASSQGGQGYDGYTF.